This T cell receptor (beta chain) was sequenced for a study of blood T cell repertoires in COVID-19. Study as a whole: Specimens from acute and convalescent COVID-19 originated in the United States, Italy and Spain.

In the original workflow: Scientists estimated how many nucleated cells there were by amplifying reference gene primers. Data came from immunoSEQ multiplex PCR; TCRdb stores just in-frame clones and leaves some out. V and J calls and clone size are copied from that table; D and trimming were computed from the DNA. The sample includes roughly 110,000 clones, approximately 84% of them seen just once. V was trimmed by 7 bases and J by 4 bases, leaving 13 bases between them. The CDR3 contains 14 residues. Germline assignment: CDR1 SEHNR and CDR2 FQNEAQ (reference sequence). The clonotype comes from a middle-aged woman with acute or convalescent COVID-19. Sequenced input: peripheral blood. The genes are TRBV7-9 and TRBJ1-4, with D possibly being TRBD1 (6 bases). The CDR3 here is CASTPDSSNEKLFF. The CDR3 region has the DNA TGTGCCAGCACCCCGGACAGTAGTAATGAAAAACTGTTTTTT.